The clone carrying this T cell receptor delta chain was seen at least ten times. Antigen: not known. A far larger clone lies a single base away; this is likely a read error. Other nucleotide sequences from this sample produce the same CDR3. Gammadelta T cells were flow-sorted from PBMC into Vgamma9/Vdelta2+ and Vdelta2-negative populations for bulk analysis. TCRdb reapplied CATT to the multiplex PCR reads. The repertoire includes about 57,000 delta-chain clones, approximately 1.5% of them detected once, and over 12% sits in the top ten. This record belongs to a study of γδ T cells in repeated Plasmodium falciparum infection. In the study overall: Donors were malaria-exposed Malian children or age- and gender-matched Australian children. Over about 600 days, donors received four mosquito-bite P. falciparum NF54 infections. Findings and limits, study-wide: Vdelta2-negative gammadelta repertoires appeared less diverse and less shared in Malian than Australian children.

The CDR3 has 29 residues. After removal of 3 bases from V and 0 bases from J, the junction contained 47 bases not matched to a gene. CDR1 is GEAIGNYY, CDR2 EKD, per germline. The specimen was gamma-delta T cells from blood. The chain has TRDV2 and TRDJ1; 8 nucleotides match TRDD3. The TCR comes from a pool of human donors (malaria-infected and uninfected, not separated). CDR3 amino acids: CACDPAFRPNGVEPLLGADADLYTDKLIF. CDR3 nucleotides: TGTGCCTGTGACCCTGCCTTCCGGCCCAATGGGGTAGAGCCCTTACTGGGGGCCGACGCTGACCTATACACCGATAAACTCATCTTT.